These T cell receptor beta chains were read from a single sample in a study of blood T cell repertoires in COVID-19. The data were produced by immunoSEQ multiplex PCR, yet TCRdb's version contains in-frame clones alone and is incomplete. The sample carries around 200,000 clones, nearly 90% recorded once. Source material: peripheral blood. These TCRs come from a man aged 50-59 years with acute or convalescent COVID-19. Each CDR3 is given with its conserved first and last residue. The D gene is left open where the match is weak.

v_gene: TRBV7-9
d_gene: NA
CDR3aa: CASSALAVTSTDTQYF

v_gene: TRBV4-1
d_gene: NA
CDR3aa: CASSQPLRQRGNYGYTF

v_gene: TRBV19
d_gene: TRBD1
CDR3aa: CASSITSGTGAYEQYF

v_gene: TRBV7-9
d_gene: NA
CDR3aa: CASSYQQTGLGQFF

v_gene: TRBV29-1
d_gene: NA
CDR3aa: CSVVGRTGSGQSAGELFF

v_gene: TRBV19
d_gene: NA
CDR3aa: CASSRGQINYGYTF

v_gene: TRBV5-4
d_gene: NA
CDR3aa: CASSLAEGSGYTF

v_gene: TRBV10-3
d_gene: NA
CDR3aa: CAISSGTVSNQPQHF

v_gene: TRBV7-9
d_gene: TRBD1
CDR3aa: CASSPRARGQYDSYNEQFF

v_gene: TRBV3-1/TRBV3-2
d_gene: NA
CDR3aa: CASSQSDRLYAFF

v_gene: TRBV25-1
d_gene: NA
CDR3aa: CASSESGGFYNEQFF

v_gene: TRBV11-1
d_gene: NA
CDR3aa: CASSYGTGRTDTQYF

v_gene: TRBV3-1/TRBV3-2
d_gene: NA
CDR3aa: CASRLYNEQFF

v_gene: TRBV10-3
d_gene: TRBD1
CDR3aa: CAISEWGQTNEQFF

v_gene: TRBV5-6
d_gene: NA
CDR3aa: CASSLVLNEKLFF

v_gene: TRBV4-3
d_gene: TRBD1
CDR3aa: CASSQDSGGNYGYTF

v_gene: TRBV10-1
d_gene: NA
CDR3aa: CASSVTLESYNEQFF

v_gene: TRBV7-7
d_gene: NA
CDR3aa: CASSLRDRESGSDYEQYF

v_gene: TRBV30
d_gene: TRBD1
CDR3aa: CAWSETGTGTNEKLFF

v_gene: TRBV7-2
d_gene: TRBD1
CDR3aa: CASSARTGDQPQHF